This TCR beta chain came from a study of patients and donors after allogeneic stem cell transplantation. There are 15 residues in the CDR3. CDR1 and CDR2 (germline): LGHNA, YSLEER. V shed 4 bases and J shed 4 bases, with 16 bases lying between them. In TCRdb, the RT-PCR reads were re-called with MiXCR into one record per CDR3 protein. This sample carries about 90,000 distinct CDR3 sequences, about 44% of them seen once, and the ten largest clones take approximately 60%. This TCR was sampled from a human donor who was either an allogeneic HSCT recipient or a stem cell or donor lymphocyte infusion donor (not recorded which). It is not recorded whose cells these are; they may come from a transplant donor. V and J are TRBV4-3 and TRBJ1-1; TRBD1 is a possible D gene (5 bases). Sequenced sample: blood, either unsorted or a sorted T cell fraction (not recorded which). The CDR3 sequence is CASSLWDGGSTEAFF. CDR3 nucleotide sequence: TGCGCCAGCAGCCTTTGGGACGGAGGGAGCACTGAAGCTTTCTTT.